The next 15 T cell receptor beta chains were all read from a single sample in a study of cytomegalovirus exposure and HLA in healthy donors. The PCR was carried out with 60 Vbeta primers and 13 Jbeta primers. The protocol was immunoSEQ multiplex PCR, while the TCRdb copy is restricted to in-frame clones and leaves out a portion. Of 100,000 or so clones in the sample, about 74% are singletons; the top ten hold around 9.6%. Sequenced material: PBMCs. The receptor source for this set is a male donor in good health and CMV-seropositive.

The rearrangement uses TRBV5-8 and TRBJ2-7; D possibly corresponds to TRBD1 (7 bases). The CDR3 is 16 residues long. Trimming took 4 bases from V and 0 from J, leaving 17 bases between them. Germline-derived CDR1 and CDR2 are SGHTS and YDEGEE. The CDR3 nucleotides read TGTGCCAGCAGCGTGAACAGGGGACTGGTCTCCTACGAGCAGTACTTC. Encoded protein: CASSVNRGLVSYEQYF.

The chain carries TRBV6-5 and TRBJ2-5, with TRBD2 identical over 7 bases. V shed 0 bases, J shed 0 bases, and the junction held 4 bases outside the gene matches. Germline V gene sequence: CDR1 MNHEY, CDR2 SVGAGI. This CDR3 contains 16 residues. CDR3 nucleotide sequence: TGTGCCAGCAGTTACTCACTAGCGCGGTACCAAGAGACCCAGTACTTC. As protein: CASSYSLARYQETQYF.

This chain links TRBV19 with TRBJ2-7; D gene ambiguous. Trimming took off 4 bases at V and 0 bases at J, with 4 bases between the two ends. The CDR3 contains 12 residues. Germline V gene data show CDR1 as LNHDA and CDR2 as SQIVND (reference sequence). The CDR3 loop reads CASSTGSYEQYF. The CDR3 bases are TGTGCCAGTAGTACAGGCTCCTACGAGCAGTACTTC.

The V and J genes are TRBV2 and TRBJ2-1, with 9 nucleotides matching TRBD2. The CDR3 is made up of 13 amino acids. CDR1 and CDR2 (germline): SNHLY, FYNNEI. The ends lost 7 bases at V and 4 bases at J; junction bases unmatched: 2. CDR3 in DNA: TGTGCCAGCAAGCTAGCGGGATACAATGAGCAGTTCTTC. Translated: CASKLAGYNEQFF.

The rearrangement uses TRBV2 and TRBJ2-5; 11 bases are a match to TRBD1. The CDR3 totals 15 residues. In germline, CDR1 is SNHLY, CDR2 FYNNEI. The ends lost 6 bases at V and 5 bases at J; junction bases unmatched: 8. CDR3 residues: CASSPGTGGRETQYF. The DNA for the CDR3 is TGTGCCAGCAGCCCTGGGACAGGGGGGAGGGAGACCCAGTACTTC. Supplemented by reference TRBV2 and TRBJ2-5, the full variable domain reads EPEVTQTPSHQVTQMGQEVILRCVPISNHLYFYWYRQILGQKVEFLVSFYNNEISEKSEIFDDQFSVERPDGSNFTLKIRSTKLEDSAMYFCASSPGTGGRETQYFGPGTRLLVL.

This chain joins TRBV19 and TRBJ2-7; D might be TRBD1 (6 bases). Trimming pared 3 bases from V and 2 bases from J, leaving 14 bases between. Germline values: CDR1 LNHDA, CDR2 SQIVND (reference sequence). This CDR3 has 15 amino acids. The CDR3 DNA reads TGTGCCAGTAGTATTTCTTGGACAGAAGCCTACGAGCAGTACTTC. This encodes CASSISWTEAYEQYF.

The chain carries TRBV5-6 and TRBJ2-7; D possibly corresponds to TRBD1 (5 bases). Germline assignment: CDR1 SGHDT and CDR2 YYEEEE. V gave up 0 bases and J gave up 2 bases, with 18 bases separating them. CDR3 length: 17 amino acids. The CDR3, as DNA: TGTGCCAGCAGCTTGGGGTGGGAACAGGCGTTACCCTACGAGCAGTACTTC. Protein sequence: CASSLGWEQALPYEQYF.

The gene calls are TRBV2 and TRBJ2-3, with 7 bases matching TRBD2. Germline V CDR1 and CDR2: SNHLY, FYNNEI. CDR3 length equals 14 residues. The ends lost 3 bases at V and 3 bases at J; junction bases unmatched: 3. The CDR3 DNA reads TGTGCCAGCAGTGAGTACGGGGGGACAGATACGCAGTATTTT. This codes for CASSEYGGTDTQYF.

This rearrangement joins TRBV7-2 to TRBJ1-2; 9 nucleotides match TRBD1. The CDR3 runs 15 residues. Per the germline V gene, CDR1 is SGHTA and CDR2 is FQGNSA. With V trimmed by 5 bases and J by 7 bases, 11 bases remained unmatched. In DNA form, the CDR3 reads TGTGCCAGCAGCGCCTCACAGGGGGCGGGCTTTGGCTACACCTTC. Protein: CASSASQGAGFGYTF.

The chain couples TRBV5-1 to TRBJ2-2, with 7 positions matching TRBD2. The CDR3 covers 15 residues. The V gene's germline CDR1 is SGHRS and CDR2 YFSETQ. The ends lost 7 bases at V and 1 base at J; junction bases unmatched: 7. The CDR3 here is CASAPAGENTGELFF. The CDR3 DNA reads as TGCGCCAGCGCCCCGGCGGGGGAGAACACCGGGGAGCTGTTTTTT.

As for this clone: This CDR3 is also generated by other DNA sequences in the sample. This chain uses TRBV27 with TRBJ2-3; 10 bases are shared with TRBD2. The V gene's germline CDR1 is MNHEY and CDR2 SMNVEV (reference sequence). CDR3 size: 14 residues. V was pared by 2 bases and J by 8 bases, with 4 bases of the junction left unmatched. Here the CDR3 reads CASSLQREGGTQYF. CDR3 DNA: TGTGCCAGCAGTTTACAGCGGGAGGGGGGTACGCAGTATTTT.

The chain has TRBV5-8 and TRBJ2-7, with D possibly being TRBD1 (7 bases). This CDR3 comprises 15 residues. Germline V CDR1 and CDR2: SGHTS, YDEGEE. V was trimmed by 3 bases and J by 3 bases, leaving 16 bases between them. This CDR3 is CASSSRGTEVYEQYF. The DNA for the CDR3 is TGTGCCAGCAGCTCCAGGGGGACTGAGGTCTACGAGCAGTACTTC.

The chain links TRBV19 to TRBJ2-6; possible D gene TRBD2, 6 bases. Trimming removed 7 bases at V and 0 bases at J, with 10 bases between. The length of the CDR3 is 15 residues. Germline CDR1 is LNHDA and CDR2 is SQIVND (reference sequence). This chain's CDR3 is CASKEDYSGANVLTF. The CDR3 coding sequence is TGTGCCAGTAAGGAGGACTACTCTGGGGCCAACGTCCTGACTTTC.

The rearrangement links TRBV6-5 to TRBJ2-7, with 9 bases aligning to TRBD2. The CDR3 spans 14 residues. Per the germline V gene, CDR1 is MNHEY and CDR2 is SVGAGI. The ends lost 5 bases at V and 5 bases at J; junction bases unmatched: 7. Here the CDR3 DNA reads TGTGCCAGCAGTACTAGCGGGTCCCTCGACGAGCAGTACTTC. As protein: CASSTSGSLDEQYF.

Worth noting for this clone: Sequence at one end of the junction differs from germline and may be a read error. V and J are TRBV6-5 and TRBJ2-6, with D tentatively TRBD1 (5 bases). The germline CDR1 and CDR2 sequences are MNHEY and SVGAGI. The CDR3 length is 14 residues. This CDR3 reads CASRFNSGANGLTF. DNA of the CDR3: TGTGCCAGCAGATTCAACTCTGGGGCCAACGGCCTGACTTTC.